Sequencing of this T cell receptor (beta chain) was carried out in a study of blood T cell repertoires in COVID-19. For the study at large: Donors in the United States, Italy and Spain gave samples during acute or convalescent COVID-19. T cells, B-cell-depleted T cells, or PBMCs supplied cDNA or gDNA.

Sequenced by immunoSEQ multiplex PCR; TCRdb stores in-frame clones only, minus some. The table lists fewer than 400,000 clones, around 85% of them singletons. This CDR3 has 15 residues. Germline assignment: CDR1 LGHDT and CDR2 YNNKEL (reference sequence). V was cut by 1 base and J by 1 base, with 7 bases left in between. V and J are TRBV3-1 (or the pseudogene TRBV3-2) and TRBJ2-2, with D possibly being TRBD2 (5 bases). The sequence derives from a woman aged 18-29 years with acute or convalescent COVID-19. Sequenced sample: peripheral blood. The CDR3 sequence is CASSQADWNTGELFF. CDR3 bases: TGTGCCAGCAGCCAAGCGGACTGGAACACCGGGGAGCTGTTTTTT.